This T cell receptor (beta chain) stems from a study of cytomegalovirus exposure and HLA in healthy donors. Germline CDR1 reads SGHNT; CDR2 reads YYREEE (reference sequence). J gave up 1 base and V 4 bases, and 3 bases lay outside the gene matches. The CDR3 has 14 residues. The assay was immunoSEQ multiplex PCR, and TCRdb's table has in-frame clones only and misses some. The table lists 180,000 or so clones, approximately 86% of them singletons. The gene calls are TRBV5-4 and TRBJ2-7; 9 bases line up with TRBD1. Sample: PBMCs. The sequence derives from a man younger than 35 in good health and CMV-seropositive. The CDR3: CASSTGTGSYEQYF. The CDR3 bases are TGTGCCAGCAGCACCGGGACAGGGTCCTACGAGCAGTACTTC.